The 4 T cell receptor beta chains listed next were all sequenced from one sample in a study of cytomegalovirus exposure and HLA in healthy donors. Sequenced by immunoSEQ multiplex PCR; TCRdb stores in-frame clones only, minus some. In the table there are some 200,000 clones, about 89% of which are singletons. Sequences were obtained from PBMCs. The receptors originated from a young man in good health and CMV-seropositive.

Worth noting for this clone: The sample holds other DNA sequences that translate to the same CDR3. The rearrangement uses TRBV9 and TRBJ2-3; D gene uncertain. Germline V gene sequence: CDR1 SGDLS, CDR2 YYNGEE. The CDR3 sequence is 11 residues long. V dropped 0 bases and J dropped 6 bases, with 2 bases sitting between them. The DNA of the CDR3 is TGTGCCAGCAGCGTAGGGGATACGCAGTATTTT. It encodes CASSVGDTQYF.

The chain combines TRBV9 with TRBJ2-3; 8 positions agree with TRBD1. The CDR3 spans 16 residues. Germline assignment: CDR1 SGDLS and CDR2 YYNGEE. V shed 0 bases and J 2 bases; nucleotides not matched to a gene: 5. Here the CDR3 DNA reads TGTGCCAGCAGCGTAGGGGGACAGGTGCTCACAGATACGCAGTATTTT. It translates to CASSVGGQVLTDTQYF.

V is TRBV27 and J is TRBJ2-1, with D unresolved. The germline CDR1 and CDR2 sequences are MNHEY and SMNVEV (reference sequence). Trimming took off 6 bases at V and 0 bases at J, with 6 bases between the two ends. CDR3 length: 13 residues. The CDR3 DNA reads as TGTGCCAGCAGATCCGGCTCCTACAATGAGCAGTTCTTC. Translating gives CASRSGSYNEQFF.

The genes are TRBV27 and TRBJ2-3; the D gene could be TRBD1 or TRBD2 (5 bases each). Between the trimmed V and J ends, which lost 4 bases and 1 base, there was a span of 9 bases. The CDR3 totals 14 residues. Germline CDR1 reads MNHEY; CDR2 reads SMNVEV (reference sequence). In DNA form, the CDR3 reads TGTGCCAGCAGTTCGGGACCTGGCACAGATACGCAGTATTTT. Protein: CASSSGPGTDTQYF.